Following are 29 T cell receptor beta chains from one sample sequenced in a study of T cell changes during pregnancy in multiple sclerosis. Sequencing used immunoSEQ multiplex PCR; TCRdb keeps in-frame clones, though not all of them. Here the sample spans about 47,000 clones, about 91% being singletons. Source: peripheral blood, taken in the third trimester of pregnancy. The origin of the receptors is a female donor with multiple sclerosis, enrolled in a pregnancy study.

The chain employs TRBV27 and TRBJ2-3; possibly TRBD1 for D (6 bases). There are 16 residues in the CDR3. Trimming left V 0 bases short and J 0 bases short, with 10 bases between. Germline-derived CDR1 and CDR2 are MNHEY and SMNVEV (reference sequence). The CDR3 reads CASSLSQGPSTDTQYF. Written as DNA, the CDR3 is TGTGCCAGCAGTTTATCTCAGGGGCCGAGCACAGATACGCAGTATTTT.

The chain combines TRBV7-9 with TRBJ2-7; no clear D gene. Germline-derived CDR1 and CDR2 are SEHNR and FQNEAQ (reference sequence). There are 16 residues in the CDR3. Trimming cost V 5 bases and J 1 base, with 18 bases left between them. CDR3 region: CASSPQPPTPSYEQYF. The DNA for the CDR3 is TGTGCCAGCAGCCCTCAACCACCTACTCCTTCCTACGAGCAGTACTTC.

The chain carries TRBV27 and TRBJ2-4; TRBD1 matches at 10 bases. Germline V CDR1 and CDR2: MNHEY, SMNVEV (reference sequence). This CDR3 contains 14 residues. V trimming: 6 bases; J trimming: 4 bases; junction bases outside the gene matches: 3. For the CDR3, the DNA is TGTGCCAGCAGCGACAGGGGGCAAAAAAACATTCAGTACTTC. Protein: CASSDRGQKNIQYF.

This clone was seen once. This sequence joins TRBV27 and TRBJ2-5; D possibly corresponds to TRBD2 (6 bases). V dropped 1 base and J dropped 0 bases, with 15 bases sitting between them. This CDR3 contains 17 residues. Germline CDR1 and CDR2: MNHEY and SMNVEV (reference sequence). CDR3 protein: CASSLFAGLEYQETQYF. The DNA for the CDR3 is TGTGCCAGCAGTTTATTCGCGGGACTCGAGTACCAAGAGACCCAGTACTTC.

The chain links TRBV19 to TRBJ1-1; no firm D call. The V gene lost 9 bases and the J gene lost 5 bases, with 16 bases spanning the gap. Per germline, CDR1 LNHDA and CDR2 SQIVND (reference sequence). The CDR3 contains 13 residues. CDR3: CASNAGFGTEAFF. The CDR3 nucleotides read TGTGCCAGCAATGCCGGGTTTGGAACTGAAGCTTTCTTT.

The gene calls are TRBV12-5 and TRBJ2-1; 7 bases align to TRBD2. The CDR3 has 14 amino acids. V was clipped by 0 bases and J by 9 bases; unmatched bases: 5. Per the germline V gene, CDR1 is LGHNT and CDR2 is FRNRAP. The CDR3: CASGLVTGGGEQFF. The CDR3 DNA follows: TGTGCTAGTGGTTTGGTGACGGGCGGGGGTGAGCAGTTCTTC.

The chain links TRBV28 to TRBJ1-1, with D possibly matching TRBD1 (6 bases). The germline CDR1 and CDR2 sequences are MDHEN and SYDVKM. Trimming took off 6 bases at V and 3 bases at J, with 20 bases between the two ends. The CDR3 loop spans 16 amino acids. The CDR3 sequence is CASSRDIRLADTEAFF. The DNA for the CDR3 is TGTGCCAGCAGCCGGGACATTAGGCTAGCAGACACTGAAGCTTTCTTT.

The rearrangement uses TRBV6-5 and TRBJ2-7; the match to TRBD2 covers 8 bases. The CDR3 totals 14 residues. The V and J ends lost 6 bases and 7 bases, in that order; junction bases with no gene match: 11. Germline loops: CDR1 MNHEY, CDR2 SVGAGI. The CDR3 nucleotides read TGTGCCAGCAGCCCCGGTCAGGGGACTAGAGAGCAGTACTTC. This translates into CASSPGQGTREQYF.

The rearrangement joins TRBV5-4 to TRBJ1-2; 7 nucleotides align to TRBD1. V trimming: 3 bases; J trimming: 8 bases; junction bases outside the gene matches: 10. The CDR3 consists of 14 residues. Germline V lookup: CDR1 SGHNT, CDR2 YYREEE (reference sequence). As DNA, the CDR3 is TGTGCCAGCAGCTGGGGGTTGGAGGGGGCGGGCTACACCTTC. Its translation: CASSWGLEGAGYTF. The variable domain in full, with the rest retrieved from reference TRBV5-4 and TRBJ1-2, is ETGVTQSPTHLIKTRGQQVTLRCSSQSGHNTVSWYQQALGQGPQFIFQYYREEENGRGNFPPRFSGLQFPNYSSELNVNALELDDSALYLCASSWGLEGAGYTFGSGTRLTVV.

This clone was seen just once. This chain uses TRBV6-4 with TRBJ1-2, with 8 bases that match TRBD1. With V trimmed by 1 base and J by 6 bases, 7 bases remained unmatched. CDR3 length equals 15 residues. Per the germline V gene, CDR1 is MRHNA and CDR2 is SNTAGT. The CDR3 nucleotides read TGTGCCAGCAGTGACTTCGGGACAGGAAATGATGGCTACACCTTC. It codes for CASSDFGTGNDGYTF.

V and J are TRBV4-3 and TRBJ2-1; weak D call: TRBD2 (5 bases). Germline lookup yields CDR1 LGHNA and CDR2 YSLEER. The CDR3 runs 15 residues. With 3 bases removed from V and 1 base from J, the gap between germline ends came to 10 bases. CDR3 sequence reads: CASSHQDLSYNEQFF. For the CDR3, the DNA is TGCGCCAGCAGCCATCAGGACTTGTCCTACAATGAGCAGTTCTTC.

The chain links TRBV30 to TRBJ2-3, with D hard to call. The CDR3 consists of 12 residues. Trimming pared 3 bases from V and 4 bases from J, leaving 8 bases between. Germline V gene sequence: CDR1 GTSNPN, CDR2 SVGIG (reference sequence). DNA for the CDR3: TGTGCCTGGAGCCCCGTTGCAGATACGCAGTATTTT. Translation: CAWSPVADTQYF.

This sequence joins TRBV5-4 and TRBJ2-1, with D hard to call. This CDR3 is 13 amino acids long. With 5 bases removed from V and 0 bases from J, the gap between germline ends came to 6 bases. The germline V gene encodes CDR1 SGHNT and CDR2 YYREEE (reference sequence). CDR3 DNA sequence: TGTGCCAGCAGTGCCAGCTCCTACAATGAGCAGTTCTTC. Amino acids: CASSASSYNEQFF.

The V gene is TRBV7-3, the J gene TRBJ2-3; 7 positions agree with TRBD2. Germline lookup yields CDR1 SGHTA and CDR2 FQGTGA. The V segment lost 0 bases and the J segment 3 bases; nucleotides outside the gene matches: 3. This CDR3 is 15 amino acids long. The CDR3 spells CASSLTAGDTDTQYF. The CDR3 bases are TGTGCCAGCAGCTTAACGGCGGGAGATACAGATACGCAGTATTTT.

CDR3 in DNA: TGTGCCAGCAGTGCCGGGACTGGGGCCCAGCATTTT. Protein sequence: CASSAGTGAQHF. This sequence joins TRBV2 and TRBJ1-5; D perhaps matches TRBD1 (5 bases). V was cut by 4 bases and J by 11 bases, with 12 bases left in between. The CDR3 extends over 12 amino acids. Germline V gives CDR1 SNHLY, CDR2 FYNNEI.

DNA for the CDR3: TGTGCCAGCAGCACAGGGGTCTACGAGCAGTACTTC. Encoded protein: CASSTGVYEQYF. The chain couples TRBV28 to TRBJ2-7; 7 bases are shared with TRBD1. The CDR3 covers 12 residues. Germline V lookup: CDR1 MDHEN, CDR2 SYDVKM. V shed 6 bases and J 3 bases; nucleotides not matched to a gene: 2. Supplemented by reference TRBV28 and TRBJ2-7, the full variable domain reads DVKVTQSSRYLVKRTGEKVFLECVQDMDHENMFWYRQDPGLGLRLIYFSYDVKMKEKGDIPEGYSVSREKKERFSLILESASTNQTSMYLCASSTGVYEQYFGPGTRLTVT.

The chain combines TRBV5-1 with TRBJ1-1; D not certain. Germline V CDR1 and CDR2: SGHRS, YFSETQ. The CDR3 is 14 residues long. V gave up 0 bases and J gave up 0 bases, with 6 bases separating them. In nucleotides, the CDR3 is TGCGCCAGCAGCTTGGGAGTCATGAACACTGAAGCTTTCTTT. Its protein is CASSLGVMNTEAFF.

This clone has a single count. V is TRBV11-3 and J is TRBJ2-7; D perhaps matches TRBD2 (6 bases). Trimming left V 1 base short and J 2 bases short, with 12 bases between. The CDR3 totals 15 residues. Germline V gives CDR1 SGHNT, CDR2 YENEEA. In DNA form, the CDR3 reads TGTGCCAGCAGCTTAGTTAGCGGTATTCCCTACGAGCAGTACTTC. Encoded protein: CASSLVSGIPYEQYF.

The CDR3 protein is CASIPEAGTGELFF. Written as DNA, the CDR3 is TGCGCCAGCATTCCCGAAGCGGGAACCGGGGAGCTGTTTTTT. The chain recombines TRBV5-1 with TRBJ2-2; 7 bases are shared with TRBD2. Germline CDR1 reads SGHRS; CDR2 reads YFSETQ. The CDR3 covers 14 residues. Germline trimming cut 6 bases from V and 5 bases from J; bases unmatched to any gene: 7.

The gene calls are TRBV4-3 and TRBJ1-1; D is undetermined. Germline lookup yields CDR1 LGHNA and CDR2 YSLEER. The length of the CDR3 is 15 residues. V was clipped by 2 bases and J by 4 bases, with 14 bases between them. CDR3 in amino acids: CASSQIPRSATEAFF. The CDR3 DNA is TGCGCCAGCAGCCAAATCCCCAGGTCGGCCACTGAAGCTTTCTTT.

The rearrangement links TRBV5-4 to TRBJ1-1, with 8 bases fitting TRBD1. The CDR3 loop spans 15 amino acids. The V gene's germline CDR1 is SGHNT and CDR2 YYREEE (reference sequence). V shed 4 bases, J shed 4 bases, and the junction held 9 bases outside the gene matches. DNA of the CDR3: TGTGCCAGCAGCCCCTACGATGGACAGGGCACTGAAGCTTTCTTT. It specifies CASSPYDGQGTEAFF. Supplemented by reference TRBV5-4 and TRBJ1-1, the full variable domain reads ETGVTQSPTHLIKTRGQQVTLRCSSQSGHNTVSWYQQALGQGPQFIFQYYREEENGRGNFPPRFSGLQFPNYSSELNVNALELDDSALYLCASSPYDGQGTEAFFGQGTRLTVV.

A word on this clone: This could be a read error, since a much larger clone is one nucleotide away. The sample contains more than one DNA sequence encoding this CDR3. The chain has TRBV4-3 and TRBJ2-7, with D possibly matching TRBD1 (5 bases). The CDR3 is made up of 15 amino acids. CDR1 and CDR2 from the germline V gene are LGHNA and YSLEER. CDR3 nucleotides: TGCGCCAGCAGCCAAGTTCTGGACACTTCCTACGAACAGTACTTC. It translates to CASSQVLDTSYEQYF.

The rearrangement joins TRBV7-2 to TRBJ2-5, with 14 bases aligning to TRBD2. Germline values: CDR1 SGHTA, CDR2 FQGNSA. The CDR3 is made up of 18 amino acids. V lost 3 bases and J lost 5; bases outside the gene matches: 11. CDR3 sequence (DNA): TGTGCCAGCAGCTTCCGGACTAGCGGGAGGCCTACGTGGGAGACCCAGTACTTC. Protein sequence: CASSFRTSGRPTWETQYF.

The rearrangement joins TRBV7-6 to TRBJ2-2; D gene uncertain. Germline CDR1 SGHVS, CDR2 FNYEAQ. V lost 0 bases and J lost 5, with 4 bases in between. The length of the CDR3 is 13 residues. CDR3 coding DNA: TGTGCCAGCAGCTTAGCCGTTACCGGGGAGCTGTTTTTT. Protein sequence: CASSLAVTGELFF.

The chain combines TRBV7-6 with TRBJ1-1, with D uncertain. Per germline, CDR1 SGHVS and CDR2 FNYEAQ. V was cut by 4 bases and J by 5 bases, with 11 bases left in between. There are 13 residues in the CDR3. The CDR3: CASSWSPGTEAFF. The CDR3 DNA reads TGTGCCAGCAGCTGGTCCCCGGGGACTGAAGCTTTCTTT.

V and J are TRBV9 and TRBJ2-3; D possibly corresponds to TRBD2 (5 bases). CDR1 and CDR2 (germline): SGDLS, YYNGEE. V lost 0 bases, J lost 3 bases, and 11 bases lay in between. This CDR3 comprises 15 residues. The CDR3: CASSVVGGRTDTQYF. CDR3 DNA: TGTGCCAGCAGCGTAGTCGGCGGGCGGACAGATACGCAGTATTTT.

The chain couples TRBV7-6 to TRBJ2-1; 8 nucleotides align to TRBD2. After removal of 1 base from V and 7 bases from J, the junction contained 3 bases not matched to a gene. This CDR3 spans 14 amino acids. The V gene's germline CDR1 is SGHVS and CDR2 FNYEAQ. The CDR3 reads CASSLVAGRNEQFF. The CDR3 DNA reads TGTGCCAGCAGCTTAGTAGCGGGAAGGAATGAGCAGTTCTTC.

CDR3 in DNA: TGTGCCAGCAGCTCGTTTGGCTACGGACAGGTCGGAAACACCATATATTTT. It translates to CASSSFGYGQVGNTIYF. This chain connects TRBV7-9 to TRBJ1-3, with 7 positions matching TRBD1. Germline assignment: CDR1 SEHNR and CDR2 FQNEAQ (reference sequence). The CDR3 contains 17 residues. Losses at the gene ends were 4 bases for V and 4 bases for J; bases not matched to a gene: 13.

CDR3: CASSLFGGSEYSGNTIYF. Written as DNA, the CDR3 is TGTGCCAGCAGTTTATTTGGGGGGTCGGAATACTCTGGAAACACCATATATTTT. The chain couples TRBV27 to TRBJ1-3; D might be TRBD1 (5 bases). Germline CDR1 is MNHEY and CDR2 is SMNVEV (reference sequence). V gave up 1 base and J gave up 0 bases, with 16 bases separating them. This CDR3 region has 18 residues.